Below are 17 T cell receptor beta chains sequenced from a single sample in a study of blood T cell repertoires in COVID-19. The repertoire was sequenced with immunoSEQ multiplex PCR; TCRdb's copy has only in-frame clones and lacks some. The sample lists approximately 270,000 clones; 80% to 90% were seen once. Material: PBMCs or T cells enriched from blood (not recorded which). The origin of the receptors is a woman under 40 who had recovered from COVID-19.

This clone was seen just once. The chain combines TRBV7-8 with TRBJ2-5; 8 bases align to TRBD2. CDR1 and CDR2 (germline): SGHVS, FQNEAQ. This CDR3 comprises 16 residues. V trimming: 0 bases; J trimming: 4 bases; junction bases outside the gene matches: 7. The CDR3 nucleotides are TGTGCCAGCAGCTTAGCGCCAAGCGGGAGCCTAGAGACCCAGTACTTC. Encoded protein: CASSLAPSGSLETQYF.

As DNA, the CDR3 is TGTGCCACCTTAGACAGGGTTGGCGAAAAACTGTTTTTT. Amino acids: CATLDRVGEKLFF. The chain couples TRBV7-9 to TRBJ1-4; the match to TRBD1 covers 7 bases. Trimming took 10 bases from V and 8 from J; bases not matched to a gene: 10. The germline V gene encodes CDR1 SEHNR and CDR2 FQNEAQ (reference sequence). There are 13 residues in the CDR3. Variable domain in full (rest from reference TRBV7-9 and TRBJ1-4): DTGVSQNPRHKITKRGQNVTFRCDPISEHNRLYWYRQTLGQGPEFLTYFQNEAQLEKSRLLSDRFSAERPKGSFSTLEIQRTEQGDSAMYLCATLDRVGEKLFFGSGTQLSVL.

The chain joins TRBV11-2 to TRBJ1-1; the D gene is possibly TRBD1 (5 bases). The V end lost 3 bases, the J end lost 5 bases, and 7 bases lay between the germline ends. Germline-derived CDR1 and CDR2 are SGHAT and FQNNGV. CDR3 size: 12 residues. The CDR3 loop reads CASSFAGTEAFF. The CDR3 DNA is TGTGCCAGCAGCTTCGCAGGGACTGAAGCTTTCTTT.

The rearrangement uses TRBV7-8 and TRBJ2-2; TRBD2 is a possible D gene (7 bases). Germline CDR1 reads SGHVS; CDR2 reads FQNEAQ. With 4 bases removed from V and 5 bases from J, the gap between germline ends came to 14 bases. The CDR3 spans 15 residues. The DNA for the CDR3 is TGTGCCAGCAGCTGGTCAAAGGGGGGGACCGGGGAGCTGTTTTTT. It codes for CASSWSKGGTGELFF. The full variable domain, in which reference TRBV7-8 and TRBJ2-2 provide the parts outside the CDR3, is GAGVSQSPRYKVAKRGQDVALRCDPISGHVSLFWYQQALGQGPEFLTYFQNEAQLDKSGLPSDRFFAERPEGSVSTLKIQRTQQEDSAVYLCASSWSKGGTGELFFGEGSRLTVL.

The chain links TRBV29-1 to TRBJ1-2, with D possibly TRBD1 on 6 matching bases. With 0 bases removed from V and 7 bases from J, the gap between germline ends came to 15 bases. The germline CDR1 and CDR2 sequences are SQVTM and ANQGSEA. CDR3 length equals 14 residues. The chain's CDR3 is CSVEDGGGPGGYTF. DNA of the CDR3: TGCAGCGTTGAAGATGGGGGGGGCCCAGGTGGCTACACCTTC.

This clone was counted only a few times. The V and J genes are TRBV6-1 and TRBJ2-2; TRBD2 agrees at 10 bases. The length of the CDR3 is 16 residues. With 2 bases clipped from V and 7 bases from J, the junction kept 7 bases outside the gene matches. Germline CDR1 and CDR2: MNHNS and SASEGT. For the CDR3, the DNA is TGTGCCAGCAGTGAAAGCGGGAGGGCCCAAGACGGGGAGCTGTTTTTT. Its translation: CASSESGRAQDGELFF.

CDR3 sequence: CASSSPGTGGTDTQYF. CDR3 DNA sequence: TGTGCCAGCAGTTCCCCCGGGACAGGGGGCACAGATACGCAGTATTTT. V gene TRBV28 combines with J gene TRBJ2-3, with 10 bases identical to TRBD1. CDR1 MDHEN and CDR2 SYDVKM come from the germline V gene. The CDR3 runs 16 residues. V trimming: 4 bases; J trimming: 1 base; junction bases outside the gene matches: 5.

This chain connects TRBV28 to TRBJ2-2; 8 bases align to TRBD1. The V segment lost 6 bases and the J segment 1 base; nucleotides outside the gene matches: 4. CDR3 size: 15 residues. Germline CDR1 reads MDHEN; CDR2 reads SYDVKM. The CDR3 coding sequence is TGTGCCAGCAGCCCGACAGGGGAGAACACCGGGGAGCTGTTTTTT. This encodes CASSPTGENTGELFF.

J is TRBJ1-4 and V is TRBV7-2; possibly TRBD1 for D (6 bases). This CDR3 region has 16 residues. Germline CDR1 reads SGHTA; CDR2 reads FQGNSA. Between the trimmed V and J ends, which lost 5 bases and 2 bases, there was a span of 15 bases. The CDR3: CASSPNRVGTNEKLFF. The DNA for the CDR3 is TGTGCCAGCAGCCCGAACAGGGTCGGGACTAATGAAAAACTGTTTTTT.

The chain couples TRBV25-1 to TRBJ1-5, with D unclear. Per the germline V gene, CDR1 is MGHDK and CDR2 is SYGVNS. Trimming shortened V by 1 base and J by 5 bases, and 12 bases separated the two germline ends. This CDR3 comprises 15 residues. CDR3 bases: TGTGCCAGCAGTGAATCCGCGGCTGGGTATCAGCCCCAGCATTTT. This gives the protein CASSESAAGYQPQHF.

This clone appeared once. This chain links TRBV28 with TRBJ1-4; 8 nucleotides line up with TRBD1. Germline V gives CDR1 MDHEN, CDR2 SYDVKM. V shed 3 bases, J shed 8 bases, and the junction held 5 bases outside the gene matches. The CDR3 sequence is 14 residues long. The CDR3 sequence is CASSLTGAAEKLFF. CDR3 DNA sequence: TGTGCCAGCAGTTTGACAGGGGCGGCAGAAAAACTGTTTTTT.

V gene TRBV11-2 combines with J gene TRBJ2-4; 12 bases align to TRBD2. This CDR3 is built from 17 residues. The V gene end was trimmed by 5 bases and the J gene end by 0 bases; junction bases not matched to a gene: 5. Germline V gene sequence: CDR1 SGHAT, CDR2 FQNNGV. In nucleotides, the CDR3 is TGTGCCAGCAGCGGACTAGCGGGGCCACTAGCCAAAAACATTCAGTACTTC. It translates to CASSGLAGPLAKNIQYF.

The chain has TRBV30 and TRBJ1-1; weak D call: TRBD1 (5 bases). There are 11 residues in the CDR3. The germline V gene encodes CDR1 GTSNPN and CDR2 SVGIG (reference sequence). Trimming shortened V by 3 bases and J by 4 bases, and 6 bases separated the two germline ends. The CDR3 nucleotides read TGTGCCTGGAGGACAGTCACTGAAGCTTTCTTT. Protein product: CAWRTVTEAFF.

This clone was counted ten times or more. V and J are TRBV30 and TRBJ1-6; 7 bases match TRBD1. After removal of 2 bases from V and 6 bases from J, the junction contained 7 bases not matched to a gene. Germline V gene lookup returns CDR1 GTSNPN and CDR2 SVGIG (reference sequence). CDR3 length: 15 residues. As DNA, the CDR3 is TGTGCCTGGAGTTTAACCGGGACAGTTAATTCACCCCTCCACTTT. It translates to CAWSLTGTVNSPLHF.

V usage is TRBV10-3 and J usage is TRBJ1-2; possibly TRBD1 for D (6 bases). Germline V lookup: CDR1 ENHRY, CDR2 SYGVKD. With 10 bases removed from V and 2 bases from J, the gap between germline ends came to 11 bases. There are 12 residues in the CDR3. DNA of the CDR3: TGTGCCACCAATCAGGGGAACTATGGCTACACCTTC. This encodes CATNQGNYGYTF.

The chain employs TRBV4-1 and TRBJ2-3; a possible D gene is TRBD1 (6 bases). This CDR3 has 16 amino acids. CDR1 and CDR2 (germline): MGHRA, YSYEKL. V was cut by 3 bases and J by 6 bases, with 19 bases left in between. The CDR3 is CASSHGLRGGEDTQYF. The DNA for the CDR3 is TGCGCCAGCAGCCATGGACTGAGAGGGGGTGAGGATACGCAGTATTTT.

V is TRBV6-1 and J is TRBJ2-1, with 9 bases that match TRBD1. Unmatched junction bases numbered 3, after V lost 3 bases and J lost 3 bases. The CDR3 runs 15 residues. Germline V CDR1 and CDR2: MNHNS, SASEGT. CDR3 nucleotides: TGTGCCAGCAGTGATCGGGACAGGGTCTACAATGAGCAGTTCTTC. Translation gives CASSDRDRVYNEQFF.